This T cell receptor beta chain was identified during a study of cytomegalovirus exposure and HLA in healthy donors. General observations from the study: Associated with HLA alleles at 0.05 false discovery rate in a later analysis were 16,951 TCR beta sequences.

Germline V CDR1 and CDR2: SGHRS, YFSETQ. The ends were cut back, 5 bases at V and 1 base at J, with 6 bases in the middle. The length of the CDR3 is 13 residues. Comment on this clone: What it binds is unknown.

The primer mix had 60 Vbeta and 13 Jbeta primers. Method: immunoSEQ multiplex PCR; TCRdb's copy keeps in-frame clones and lacks some. The repertoire holds approximately 90,000 clones, with about 85% as singletons. The TCR was taken from a man aged 35 to 55 in good health and CMV-seropositive. The sequencing sample was made of PBMCs. The rearrangement joins TRBV5-1 to TRBJ2-2; no clear D gene. The CDR3 region is CASSPGNTGELFF. The CDR3 nucleotides read TGCGCCAGCAGTCCAGGGAACACCGGGGAGCTGTTTTTT.